This T cell receptor (beta chain) was sequenced during a study of Ad26.COV2.S vaccination and SARS-CoV-2 variants. On the study more broadly: By the intramuscular route, Ad26.COV2.S was given once, or twice 56 days apart. Overall study results and limits: Comparability of non-spike TCR breadth was observed across vaccine and placebo recipients.

Using immunoSEQ multiplex PCR, the repertoire was profiled, and TCRdb retains in-frame clones only, with some absent. This sample has 300,000 to 400,000 clones, with around 84% found just once. Germline loops: CDR1 MNHEY, CDR2 SMNVEV (reference sequence). This CDR3 spans 14 amino acids. Unmatched junction bases numbered 8, after V lost 6 bases and J lost 8 bases. On this clone itself: Antigen specificity is unknown.

The treatment denotes: some 20 received Ad26.COV2.S at low or high dose, single or two shots; about 5 received placebo; per-sample allocation not given. All samples were drawn on day 63, counting from the first vaccine or placebo injection. The receptor's source is a person between 18 and 59 years old who received the Ad26.COV2.S COVID-19 vaccine or a placebo. The V and J genes are TRBV27 and TRBJ1-2; 11 bases are a match to TRBD1. The sequencing here drew on peripheral blood, taken in a trial of Ad26.COV2.S vaccine versus placebo. For the CDR3, the DNA is TGTGCCAGCAGGGAGGGACAGGGGGTCGGAGGCTACACCTTC. Protein product: CASREGQGVGGYTF.